This TCR beta chain was sequenced during a study of identical twins. In its sample, this clonotype was seen many times. Antigen unknown. CDR1 is SGHRS, CDR2 YFSETQ, per germline. V trimming: 0 bases; J trimming: 6 bases; junction bases outside the gene matches: 3. CDR3 size: 13 residues. TCRdb fed the 5' RACE reads into MiXCR, producing one record per CDR3 protein. The table shows 600,000 to 800,000 distinct CDR3 sequences, with 21% occurring only once. Whole-study findings and limits: Where out-of-frame alpha sequences were twin-shared, they showed excess low generation probability. Fewer insertions were carried by abundant cord blood beta clonotypes, but none was seen in memory repertoires.

These data were also reused for a study on T cells expressing NK-cell markers. As that study records: Once again these clonotypes came out on top in the CD3+CD56-NKG2C+ fraction of several donors.

This clonotype originated in a woman between 18 and 29 years old in good health. V and J are TRBV5-1 and TRBJ2-7; the match to TRBD1 covers 7 bases. Sequenced: PBMCs. The CDR3 nucleotides read TGCGCCAGCAGCTTGGGAGGGGGCGGCGAGCAGTACTTC. This codes for CASSLGGGGEQYF. Full variable domain (outside the CDR3, taken from reference TRBV5-1 and TRBJ2-7): KAGVTQTPRYLIKTRGQQVTLSCSPISGHRSVSWYQQTPGQGLQFLFEYFSETQRNKGNFPGRFSGRQFSNSRSEMNVSTLELGDSALYLCASSLGGGGEQYFGPGTRLTVT.